The TCR beta chain under discussion was sequenced for a study of blood T cell repertoires in COVID-19. In the study overall: Collection of acute and convalescent COVID-19 samples took place in the United States, Italy and Spain. The analysed material was cDNA or gDNA that came from T cells, B-cell-depleted T cells, or PBMCs.

V was pared by 6 bases and J by 8 bases, with 10 bases between. The CDR3 totals 10 residues. The germline V gene encodes CDR1 SQVTM and CDR2 ANQGSEA. In the authors' methods: Reference gene primer amplification in the assay estimated nucleated cell counts. Clones were read by immunoSEQ multiplex PCR, and TCRdb kept only the in-frame ones, dropping some. V, J and clone size derive from that table, while D and trimming were established from the DNA sequence. The sample carries more than 95,000 clones, 88% recorded once. The receptor's source is a human donor in a cohort sampled during active COVID-19. The rearrangement links TRBV29-1 to TRBJ1-1; D is perhaps TRBD1 (6 bases). What was sequenced was peripheral blood. As DNA, the CDR3 is TGCAGCGTCCGGGACATAGAAGCTTTCTTT. It specifies CSVRDIEAFF.